This T cell receptor (beta chain) was sequenced for a study of regulatory T cells in long-lasting Graves disease. Broader study findings: Gene preferences differed: TRBV28, TRBJ1-2, TRBJ2-5 in persistent cases.

The ends were cut back, 9 bases at V and 6 bases at J, with 18 bases in the middle. CDR3 length: 14 amino acids. Germline V gives CDR1 KGHDR, CDR2 SFDVKD. This clonotype was detected ten times or more. Its matching antigen is unknown. Time point indicated: newly diagnosed GD, antithyroid drugs for less than 3 months. Following extraction of RNA from PBMCs, that RNA was used to make the TCR library. According to the study, TCR beta libraries were built with iRepertoire HTBI primers and CDR3-region Arm-PCR. Using its own MiXCR run on the multiplex PCR reads, TCRdb lists one record per CDR3 protein. The data show around 250,000 distinct CDR3 sequences, 15% to 20% seen once. These data were also filed under a second study, of T cells in Graves' hyperthyroidism and ophthalmopathy. That report adds: Hyperthyroidism had been newly diagnosed in patients aged 18 to 65, and its duration was under 2 months. Patients showing uncontrolled infection, other autoimmune disease, pregnancy or lactation were ineligible.

Sequencing was performed on peripheral blood mononuclear cells (PBMCs), taken at new diagnosis, from a patient treated with antithyroid drugs. The chain recombines TRBV24-1 with TRBJ2-3; tentative D call: TRBD1 (5 bases). This TCR was sampled from a young woman with Graves disease. CDR3 in DNA: TGTGCCACCTCCTCCGGTCAGGGCTGGGATACGCAGTATTTT. It is translated as CATSSGQGWDTQYF.